A selection of T cell receptor beta chains follows, all from one sample in a study of identical twins. Via MiXCR, TCRdb re-called the 5' RACE reads, giving one row per CDR3 protein. The table records about 730,000 distinct CDR3 sequences, roughly 20% of them present only once. This sample also belongs to another study, concerning T cells expressing NK-cell markers.

Specimen: PBMCs. All receptors come from a woman between 18 and 29 years old in good health. Both conserved end residues are part of each CDR3.

V gene,CDR3 length,J gene,CDR3 protein
TRBV7-2,12,TRBJ2-3,CASTPLGDTQYF
TRBV7-8,13,TRBJ2-1,CASSLWTGNEQFF
TRBV6-5,15,TRBJ2-1,CASSYSSGAYNEQFF
TRBV6-1,13,TRBJ2-5,CASSRNYQETQYF
TRBV7-9,13,TRBJ2-7,CASRQTELLEQYF
TRBV4-3,15,TRBJ2-7,CASSPISGCNYEQYF
TRBV4-3,14,TRBJ2-5,CASSQRHPQETQYF
TRBV6-5,16,TRBJ1-1,CASSYGPVGVNTEAFF
TRBV7-2,13,TRBJ1-1,CASSPVGRTEAFF
TRBV5-1,12,TRBJ2-3,CASKEGTDTQYF
TRBV12-3/TRBV12-4,15,TRBJ2-3,CASSPSVIGTDTQYF
TRBV20-1,13,TRBJ2-7,CSARGTAGLEQYF
TRBV20-1,13,TRBJ2-1,CSAPRPGLGEQFF
TRBV9,13,TRBJ2-1,CASSVDRVHEQFF
TRBV12-3/TRBV12-4,13,TRBJ1-5,CASRGRAQQPQHF
TRBV19,15,TRBJ2-1,CASNLLAGVPNEQFF
TRBV4-3,17,TRBJ2-2,CASSQLIAGASKGELFF
TRBV7-9,12,TRBJ2-1,CASSRKVDEQFF
TRBV6-5,15,TRBJ2-5,CASSYSKSSAETQYF
TRBV28,14,TRBJ2-2,CAGCPAGLTGELFF
TRBV20-1,13,TRBJ2-5,CSAREFLEETQYF
TRBV12-3/TRBV12-4,14,TRBJ1-5,CASTPRPSNQPQHF
TRBV6-2/TRBV6-3,13,TRBJ2-2,CASTGILAGELFF
TRBV12-3/TRBV12-4,11,TRBJ2-7,CASSMGSEQYF
TRBV5-8,15,TRBJ2-3,CASSSPGGGLDTQYF
TRBV27,14,TRBJ2-7,CASSFHQGEGEQYF